These 2 T cell receptor beta chains were sequenced from one sample in a study of technical replicates of blood from a handful of donors. Sequenced by immunoSEQ multiplex PCR; TCRdb stores in-frame clones only, minus some. The sample has over 10,000 clones, 92% seen once; the top ten hold 7.5% to 9.5%. Sequencing was done on a sample of PBMCs. All receptors come from a human donor in good health.

The rearrangement links TRBV2 to TRBJ2-3; 12 bases agree with TRBD2. CDR3 size: 15 residues. Germline trimming cut 4 bases from V and 4 bases from J; bases unmatched to any gene: 3. Germline V gives CDR1 SNHLY, CDR2 FYNNEI. The CDR3 nucleotides read TGTGCCAGCAGTGGGACTAGCGGGGACGCAGATACGCAGTATTTT. It specifies CASSGTSGDADTQYF.

This chain connects TRBV6-5 to TRBJ1-1, with TRBD1 matching 10 bases. Germline V gene data show CDR1 as MNHEY and CDR2 as SVGAGI. The CDR3 runs to 15 residues. V was clipped by 2 bases and J by 7 bases; unmatched bases: 7. CDR3 DNA: TGTGCCAGCAGTTACAAGGGACAGGGGATTAGTGAAGCTTTCTTT. Encoded protein: CASSYKGQGISEAFF.